Shown below are 22 T cell receptor beta chains from a single sample sequenced in a study of cytomegalovirus exposure and HLA in healthy donors. PCR amplification relied on 60 Vbeta primers (plus 13 Jbeta primers). The method was immunoSEQ multiplex PCR; TCRdb's version includes in-frame clones alone and lacks a portion of them. The data contain 65,000 or so clones, around three quarters of them singletons. What was sequenced was PBMCs. Receptor source: a woman aged 40-49 years in good health and CMV-seropositive.

The gene calls are TRBV5-4 and TRBJ2-6; 8 bases line up with TRBD1. Trimming at V came to 6 bases and at J to 0 bases, leaving 5 bases not matched to a gene. Per the germline V gene, CDR1 is SGHNT and CDR2 is YYREEE (reference sequence). The CDR3 has 16 amino acids. The DNA of the CDR3 is TGTGCCAGCAACCAAGACAGGGGCTCTGGGGCCAACGTCCTGACTTTC. This gives the protein CASNQDRGSGANVLTF.

The V call is TRBV7-6, the J call TRBJ2-1; TRBD2 might be the D (5 bases). The CDR3 is 13 amino acids. Germline lookup yields CDR1 SGHVS and CDR2 FNYEAQ. Trimming left V 2 bases short and J 6 bases short, with 8 bases between. CDR3 coding DNA: TGTGCCAGCAGCTTATCCGGGATCAATGAGCAGTTCTTC. Translation gives CASSLSGINEQFF.

The V call is TRBV2, the J call TRBJ2-7; D is undetermined. The ends were cut back, 6 bases at V and 2 bases at J, with 11 bases in the middle. The germline V gene has CDR1 SNHLY and CDR2 FYNNEI. The CDR3 covers 13 residues. The CDR3 nucleotides are TGTGCCAGCAGGAGTAGCAGAGCCTACGAGCAGTACTTC. This encodes CASRSSRAYEQYF.

V is TRBV19 and J is TRBJ2-7, with a weak D call TRBD2 (5 bases). With 0 bases removed from V and 3 bases from J, the gap between germline ends came to 12 bases. This CDR3 is 15 amino acids long. Germline V gene sequence: CDR1 LNHDA, CDR2 SQIVND (reference sequence). CDR3 nucleotide sequence: TGTGCCAGTAGTATAGAGGACTCCCAACTCTACGAGCAGTACTTC. It codes for CASSIEDSQLYEQYF.

This clone has just a few counts. The chain has TRBV18 and TRBJ2-5, with 12 bases lining up with TRBD2. Unmatched junction bases numbered 4, after V lost 1 base and J lost 4 bases. Germline assignment: CDR1 KGHSH and CDR2 LQKENI. The CDR3 spans 16 residues. This CDR3 is CASSPLTSGGPETQYF. Written as DNA, the CDR3 is TGTGCCAGCTCACCACTCACTAGCGGGGGGCCAGAGACCCAGTACTTC.

The chain has TRBV19 and TRBJ2-3; tentative D call: TRBD2 (6 bases). V was shortened by 6 bases and J by 2 bases, with 21 bases between the two germline ends. Germline V gene lookup returns CDR1 LNHDA and CDR2 SQIVND (reference sequence). The CDR3 length is 17 residues. In DNA, the CDR3 is TGTGCCAGTAGCTACCTCTCCGGCGGGGCCCTCACAGATACGCAGTATTTT. Its protein is CASSYLSGGALTDTQYF.

The rearrangement links TRBV19 to TRBJ1-1, with a possible D match to TRBD1 (5 bases). Germline lookup yields CDR1 LNHDA and CDR2 SQIVND (reference sequence). The CDR3 totals 13 residues. V was trimmed by 3 bases and J by 5 bases, leaving 10 bases between them. The CDR3 DNA follows: TGTGCCAGTAGTATGGCAGGGAGGACTGAAGCTTTCTTT. Its translation is CASSMAGRTEAFF.

The V and J genes are TRBV7-8 and TRBJ2-3; tentatively, D is TRBD2 (7 bases). V gave up 2 bases and J gave up 2 bases, with 14 bases separating them. Germline values: CDR1 SGHVS, CDR2 FQNEAQ. The CDR3 is made up of 16 amino acids. The DNA for the CDR3 is TGTGCCAGCAGCTTAACGGGGGGCCCCCTCACAGATACGCAGTATTTT. Amino acid sequence: CASSLTGGPLTDTQYF.

This clone showed up just a few times. The chain links TRBV7-9 to TRBJ1-3; no firm D call. CDR1 and CDR2 from the germline V gene are SEHNR and FQNEAQ (reference sequence). V was shortened by 5 bases and J by 0 bases, with 11 bases between the two germline ends. The CDR3 sequence is 15 residues long. The CDR3 is CASSPPVNSGNTIYF. The CDR3 region has the DNA TGTGCCAGCAGCCCCCCGGTAAACTCTGGAAACACCATATATTTT. The full variable domain, rest sourced from reference TRBV7-9 and TRBJ1-3, is DTGVSQNPRHKITKRGQNVTFRCDPISEHNRLYWYRQTLGQGPEFLTYFQNEAQLEKSRLLSDRFSAERPKGSFSTLEIQRTEQGDSAMYLCASSPPVNSGNTIYFGEGSWLTVV.

This chain uses TRBV5-1 with TRBJ1-3, with 9 bases matching TRBD1. The CDR3 runs 17 residues. The V gene end was trimmed by 5 bases and the J gene end by 1 base; junction bases not matched to a gene: 10. Germline V gives CDR1 SGHRS, CDR2 YFSETQ. CDR3 loop: CASRPQTGGWSGNTIYF. CDR3 nucleotide sequence: TGCGCCAGCAGACCGCAAACAGGGGGCTGGTCTGGAAACACCATATATTTT.

The V and J genes are TRBV7-9 and TRBJ1-6; TRBD1 matches at 12 bases. CDR1 is SEHNR and CDR2 is FQNEAQ in the germline V gene (reference sequence). The CDR3 consists of 14 residues. V lost 7 bases and J lost 9; bases outside the gene matches: 4. CDR3 bases: TGTGCCAGCACGGGGACAGGGGGCGCTTCACCCCTCCACTTT. Its protein is CASTGTGGASPLHF. The variable domain in full, completed from reference TRBV7-9 and TRBJ1-6, reads DTGVSQNPRHKITKRGQNVTFRCDPISEHNRLYWYRQTLGQGPEFLTYFQNEAQLEKSRLLSDRFSAERPKGSFSTLEIQRTEQGDSAMYLCASTGTGGASPLHFGNGTRLTVT.

This clone was counted a few times. This rearrangement joins TRBV13 to TRBJ1-1; TRBD1 might be the D (5 bases). The germline V and J ends were trimmed by 1 base and 7 bases, with 7 bases remaining between them. The CDR3 is made up of 12 amino acids. Germline CDR1 and CDR2: PRHDT and FYEKMQ (reference sequence). Here the CDR3 reads CASSLDRIEAFF. The DNA of the CDR3 is TGTGCCAGCAGCTTAGACAGGATTGAAGCTTTCTTT.

The V and J genes are TRBV10-3 and TRBJ1-3, with 7 nucleotides matching TRBD1. The V and J ends lost 2 bases and 0 bases, in that order; junction bases with no gene match: 4. CDR3 length equals 16 residues. Per the germline V gene, CDR1 is ENHRY and CDR2 is SYGVKD. The CDR3 is CAISETGAHSGNTIYF. The CDR3 DNA follows: TGTGCCATCAGTGAGACAGGGGCCCACTCTGGAAACACCATATATTTT.

Only one count was recorded for this clone. The chain carries TRBV5-5 and TRBJ2-2; TRBD2 aligns across 11 bases. The V gene's germline CDR1 is SGHKS and CDR2 YYEKEE (reference sequence). CDR3 length: 17 residues. V was pared by 5 bases and J by 7 bases, with 13 bases of the junction left unmatched. The CDR3 spells CASSQTSGGGSGGELFF. In nucleotides, the CDR3 is TGTGCCAGCAGTCAAACTAGCGGGGGAGGGTCCGGCGGGGAGCTGTTTTTT.

The chain combines TRBV19 with TRBJ1-1; a possible D gene is TRBD1 (5 bases). The ends were cut back, 3 bases at V and 1 base at J, with 12 bases in the middle. This CDR3 contains 15 residues. The V gene's germline CDR1 is LNHDA and CDR2 SQIVND (reference sequence). CDR3 loop: CASSIGGGRNTEAFF. As DNA, the CDR3 is TGTGCCAGTAGTATCGGGGGAGGACGGAACACTGAAGCTTTCTTT.

This clone was seen a few times. The DNA of the CDR3 is TGTGCCAGTAGTATTTATCGGGGACAGGGTAACTATGGCTACACCTTC. Protein: CASSIYRGQGNYGYTF. The chain links TRBV19 to TRBJ1-2; 9 bases map to TRBD1. The CDR3 is 16 amino acids. Trimming took 3 bases from V and 1 from J; bases not matched to a gene: 6. CDR1 and CDR2 (germline): LNHDA, SQIVND (reference sequence).

This chain joins TRBV19 and TRBJ1-1; D gene ambiguous. Germline V CDR1 and CDR2: LNHDA, SQIVND (reference sequence). CDR3 size: 12 residues. V was cut by 11 bases and J by 7 bases, with 17 bases left in between. CDR3 nucleotide sequence: TGTGCCCTACAGACGGCCAGCGGTGAAGCTTTCTTT. Translation gives CALQTASGEAFF.

The rearrangement uses TRBV2 and TRBJ2-2; a possible D gene is TRBD1 (6 bases). V was trimmed by 9 bases and J by 0 bases, leaving 11 bases between them. The CDR3 is made up of 14 amino acids. CDR1 is SNHLY, CDR2 FYNNEI, per germline. CDR3 amino acids: CASKTGPNTGELFF. Here the CDR3 DNA reads TGTGCCAGTAAGACAGGACCGAACACCGGGGAGCTGTTTTTT.

This clone was counted between two and nine times. V and J are TRBV5-1 and TRBJ2-7; 9 nucleotides align to TRBD1. This CDR3 has 17 amino acids. Germline V gene lookup returns CDR1 SGHRS and CDR2 YFSETQ. After removal of 0 bases from V and 4 bases from J, the junction contained 11 bases not matched to a gene. As DNA, the CDR3 is TGCGCCAGCAGCTTGGGACACCGGGACAGGGTTAGATACGAGCAGTACTTC. Translated, it gives CASSLGHRDRVRYEQYF.

This chain connects TRBV28 to TRBJ1-1; D might be TRBD1 (5 bases). The V end was cut by 2 bases, the J end by 1 base, with 11 bases between. Germline V gene data show CDR1 as MDHEN and CDR2 as SYDVKM. The length of the CDR3 is 15 residues. Here the CDR3 reads CASSLIARANTEAFF. The DNA of the CDR3 is TGTGCCAGCAGTTTAATAGCCAGGGCGAACACTGAAGCTTTCTTT.

This clone has a handful of counts. The gene calls are TRBV30 and TRBJ2-7; TRBD2 aligns across 9 bases. V lost 3 bases and J lost 6; bases outside the gene matches: 12. Germline V CDR1 and CDR2: GTSNPN, SVGIG (reference sequence). CDR3 size: 15 residues. CDR3 sequence: CAWSHGGTSIPEQYF. In nucleotides, the CDR3 is TGTGCCTGGAGCCACGGTGGGACTAGCATCCCCGAGCAGTACTTC. The full variable domain, rest sourced from reference TRBV30 and TRBJ2-7, is SQTIHQWPATLVQPVGSPLSLECTVEGTSNPNLYWYRQAAGRGLQLLFYSVGIGQISSEVPQNLSASRPQDRQFILSSKKLLLSDSGFYLCAWSHGGTSIPEQYFGPGTRLTVT.

This clone was recorded once. CDR3 residues: CASSLGRRAGYGYTF. The CDR3 DNA is TGTGCCAGCAGCTTAGGTCGCAGGGCTGGCTATGGCTACACCTTC. This rearrangement joins TRBV11-2 to TRBJ1-2, with D perhaps TRBD1 (5 bases). The CDR3 has 15 amino acids. Germline-derived CDR1 and CDR2 are SGHAT and FQNNGV. Trimming cost V 1 base and J 4 bases, with 13 bases left between them.